The 24 T cell receptor beta chains presented below share a single source sample, sequenced in a study of cytomegalovirus exposure and HLA in healthy donors. 60 Vbeta and 13 Jbeta primers were used in PCR. Assay used: immunoSEQ multiplex PCR; TCRdb lists only in-frame clones, some missing. The sample holds more than 75,000 clones, roughly 86% seen once. The material sequenced was PBMCs. The source of these receptors is a woman aged 18-29 years in good health and CMV-seropositive.

The CDR3 protein is CASSVGPGGISDTQYF. CDR3 bases: TGTGCCAGCAGCGTGGGACCGGGAGGGATTTCAGATACGCAGTATTTT. This sequence joins TRBV9 and TRBJ2-3; TRBD2 aligns across 8 bases. Germline V gives CDR1 SGDLS, CDR2 YYNGEE. The CDR3 runs to 16 residues. V lost 2 bases to trimming and J lost 4 bases; unmatched junction nucleotides: 9.

In DNA, the CDR3 is TGTGCCACCTCCACCGGGATAATGAACACTGAAGCTTTCTTT. It is translated as CATSTGIMNTEAFF. The J gene is TRBJ1-1, the V gene TRBV6-1; D is ambiguous. Trimming took 10 bases from V and 0 from J, leaving 15 bases between them. This CDR3 is built from 14 residues. Germline V gives CDR1 MNHNS, CDR2 SASEGT.

The chain couples TRBV5-4 to TRBJ2-7, with D uncertain. CDR3 length equals 14 residues. Germline lookup yields CDR1 SGHNT and CDR2 YYREEE (reference sequence). The V end lost 2 bases, the J end lost 5 bases, and 14 bases lay between the germline ends. The CDR3 reads CASSFDLVIHEQYF. The CDR3 nucleotides are TGTGCCAGCAGCTTTGATTTAGTTATCCACGAGCAGTACTTC.

The rearrangement links TRBV20-1 to TRBJ2-7; possibly TRBD2 for D (5 bases). The CDR3 consists of 11 residues. Per germline, CDR1 DFQATT and CDR2 SNEGSKA (reference sequence). Trimming removed 6 bases at V and 7 bases at J, with 13 bases between. In DNA form, the CDR3 reads TGCAGTGCGAGTAGCGCCCTTGAGCAGTACTTC. This encodes CSASSALEQYF.

The chain couples TRBV7-8 to TRBJ1-6; D gene unclear. The V gene's germline CDR1 is SGHVS and CDR2 FQNEAQ. This CDR3 is 12 amino acids long. The V end lost 3 bases, the J end lost 8 bases, and 5 bases lay between the germline ends. The CDR3 sequence: CASSFQDSPLHF. As DNA, the CDR3 is TGTGCCAGCAGCTTTCAGGATTCACCCCTCCACTTT.

The rearrangement links TRBV6-5 to TRBJ2-7; 8 bases are shared with TRBD1. Germline-derived CDR1 and CDR2 are MNHEY and SVGAGI. J lost 2 bases, V lost 6 bases, and 6 bases had no gene match. The CDR3 contains 14 residues. The CDR3 DNA is TGTGCCAGCAGCTCCACAGGGGGGCCCTACGAGCAGTACTTC. This translates into CASSSTGGPYEQYF.

This rearrangement joins TRBV4-2 to TRBJ2-1; 8 nucleotides match TRBD2. Trimming cost V 0 bases and J 4 bases; bases outside gene matches: 8. The germline gives CDR1 LGHNA, CDR2 YNFKEQ. The CDR3 is made up of 17 amino acids. CDR3 DNA: TGTGCCAGCAGCCAAGATATCGAGACTAGCGTTTACAATGAGCAGTTCTTC. It specifies CASSQDIETSVYNEQFF.

Concerning this clone: Its ends do not fully match the called genes, so a read error is possible. The chain couples TRBV30 to TRBJ2-1, with TRBD2 matching 9 bases. This CDR3 has 16 residues. The germline V gene encodes CDR1 GTSNPN and CDR2 SVGIG (reference sequence). CDR3 DNA sequence: TGTGCCAGGAGTCTAGCGGGGCAGATTGCCCGCGATGAGCAGTTCTTC. As protein: CARSLAGQIARDEQFF. Combining the CDR3 with reference TRBV30 and TRBJ2-1 gives the whole variable domain SQTIHQWPATLVQPVGSPLSLECTVEGTSNPNLYWYRQAAGRGLQLLFYSVGIGQISSEVPQNLSASRPQDRQFILSSKKLLLSDSGFYLCARSLAGQIARDEQFFGPGTRLTVL.

This chain joins TRBV14 and TRBJ2-2, with D possibly matching TRBD2 (5 bases). V dropped 4 bases and J dropped 9 bases, with 15 bases sitting between them. Looked up from germline, CDR1 is SGHDN and CDR2 is FVKESK. There are 14 residues in the CDR3. CDR3 loop: CASSPGLNPRELFF. The CDR3 nucleotides are TGTGCCAGCAGCCCCGGACTGAATCCTAGGGAGCTGTTTTTT.

This chain links TRBV15 with TRBJ1-4, with 11 bases that match TRBD1. Germline trimming cut 1 base from V and 8 bases from J; bases unmatched to any gene: 3. The CDR3 runs 15 residues. Germline CDR1 LNHNV, CDR2 YYDKDF (reference sequence). Here the CDR3 reads CATSRGTGGLEKLFF. The CDR3 DNA is TGTGCCACCAGCAGAGGGACAGGGGGCCTAGAAAAACTGTTTTTT.

The gene calls are TRBV28 and TRBJ1-3, with D perhaps matching TRBD1 (6 bases). Germline values: CDR1 MDHEN, CDR2 SYDVKM. V lost 7 bases to trimming and J lost 2 bases, with 9 bases between them. The CDR3 consists of 13 residues. This chain's CDR3 is CASNTGPGNTIYF. CDR3 DNA sequence: TGTGCCAGCAATACAGGGCCTGGAAACACCATATATTTT. Combining the CDR3 with reference TRBV28 and TRBJ1-3 gives the whole variable domain DVKVTQSSRYLVKRTGEKVFLECVQDMDHENMFWYRQDPGLGLRLIYFSYDVKMKEKGDIPEGYSVSREKKERFSLILESASTNQTSMYLCASNTGPGNTIYFGEGSWLTVV.

This chain connects TRBV14 to TRBJ1-4; D is undetermined. The CDR3 has 14 residues. V was cut by 3 bases and J by 7 bases, with 12 bases left in between. Germline values: CDR1 SGHDN, CDR2 FVKESK. CDR3 loop: CASSHGGWTEKLFF. CDR3 nucleotide sequence: TGTGCCAGCAGCCACGGAGGGTGGACTGAAAAACTGTTTTTT.

This chain uses TRBV5-6 with TRBJ1-3; 9 bases fit TRBD1. V trimming: 3 bases; J trimming: 9 bases; junction bases outside the gene matches: 10. Germline V gives CDR1 SGHDT, CDR2 YYEEEE. This CDR3 has 15 amino acids. The CDR3 coding sequence is TGTGCCAGCAGCTACCGGACAGGGGACGGCGGCACCATATATTTT. It specifies CASSYRTGDGGTIYF.

The chain has TRBV2 and TRBJ1-2; 10 nucleotides line up with TRBD1. The germline CDR1 and CDR2 sequences are SNHLY and FYNNEI. V dropped 5 bases and J dropped 2; count of bases not matched to a gene: 2. CDR3 length: 14 amino acids. The CDR3 region is CASSKTGGNYGYTF. The DNA for the CDR3 is TGTGCCAGCAGTAAGACAGGGGGCAACTATGGCTACACCTTC.

The V and J genes are TRBV5-8 and TRBJ1-5; D is perhaps TRBD1 (5 bases). The V and J ends lost 4 bases and 5 bases respectively, with 13 bases between them. This CDR3 comprises 14 residues. The germline V gene encodes CDR1 SGHTS and CDR2 YDEGEE. DNA for the CDR3: TGTGCCAGCAGCCCCGGCACAGGAGATCAGCCCCAGCATTTT. Its translation is CASSPGTGDQPQHF.

This clone was seen only once. The rearrangement joins TRBV4-1 to TRBJ2-2; TRBD1 matches 8 bases. This CDR3 has 16 residues. CDR1 MGHRA and CDR2 YSYEKL come from the germline V gene. V shed 0 bases, J shed 7 bases, and the junction held 7 bases outside the gene matches. CDR3 in DNA: TGCGCCAGCAGCCAAGACCGGCCAGGGGGCATCGGGGAGCTGTTTTTT. Translation gives CASSQDRPGGIGELFF.

This sequence joins TRBV28 and TRBJ2-5; 8 nucleotides align to TRBD2. CDR1 is MDHEN and CDR2 is SYDVKM in the germline V gene. Unmatched junction bases numbered 8, after V lost 5 bases and J lost 3 bases. The CDR3 loop spans 15 amino acids. The CDR3 sequence is CASSGVAGMEETQYF. In DNA form, the CDR3 reads TGTGCCAGCAGTGGGGTAGCGGGAATGGAAGAGACCCAGTACTTC.

V gene TRBV5-1 combines with J gene TRBJ2-3; perhaps TRBD1 as D (5 bases). V was shortened by 0 bases and J by 4 bases, with 15 bases between the two germline ends. This CDR3 is built from 16 residues. Germline V gene lookup returns CDR1 SGHRS and CDR2 YFSETQ. CDR3 sequence reads: CASSLAIGAVSDTQYF. The CDR3 DNA follows: TGCGCCAGCAGCTTGGCCATAGGGGCGGTTTCAGATACGCAGTATTTT.

The chain combines TRBV5-1 with TRBJ2-5; TRBD2 agrees at 11 bases. CDR3 size: 15 residues. From germline, CDR1 is SGHRS and CDR2 YFSETQ. The V gene end was trimmed by 4 bases and the J gene end by 5 bases; junction bases not matched to a gene: 7. Written as DNA, the CDR3 is TGCGCCAGCAGCATCTTAGCGGGGGGGACGGAGACCCAGTACTTC. This translates into CASSILAGGTETQYF.

This rearrangement joins TRBV6-5 to TRBJ2-7; 7 bases line up with TRBD2. This CDR3 has 14 residues. Germline CDR1 and CDR2: MNHEY and SVGAGI. V shed 5 bases, J shed 0 bases, and the junction held 4 bases outside the gene matches. The CDR3 DNA follows: TGTGCCAGCAGTCAGCGGGGCAGCTCCTACGAGCAGTACTTC. Its translation is CASSQRGSSYEQYF.

The chain combines TRBV6-5 with TRBJ2-7, with no clear D. The germline V and J ends were trimmed by 8 bases and 2 bases, with 16 bases remaining between them. CDR1 is MNHEY and CDR2 is SVGAGI in the germline V gene. The CDR3 is 14 residues long. The CDR3 loop is CASGGGVIPYEQYF. The CDR3 DNA reads TGTGCCAGCGGTGGCGGAGTCATTCCCTACGAGCAGTACTTC.

The chain combines TRBV19 with TRBJ2-1, with 9 bases matching TRBD1. The CDR3 is 19 amino acids. The V and J ends lost 1 base and 2 bases, in that order; junction bases with no gene match: 12. The germline gives CDR1 LNHDA, CDR2 SQIVND (reference sequence). The CDR3 sequence: CASSIVYTRDREPYNEQFF. CDR3 nucleotides: TGTGCCAGTAGTATAGTATACACAAGGGACAGGGAGCCCTACAATGAGCAGTTCTTC.

The rearrangement joins TRBV4-1 to TRBJ2-6, with TRBD1 matching 12 bases. V lost 3 bases to trimming and J lost 2 bases; unmatched junction nucleotides: 5. Germline CDR1 reads MGHRA; CDR2 reads YSYEKL. There are 18 residues in the CDR3. The DNA of the CDR3 is TGCGCCAGCAGCCAGCCCGGGACAGGGGGCGCTGGGGCCAACGTCCTGACTTTC. It specifies CASSQPGTGGAGANVLTF.

The CDR3 region is CASSGHRGTNEKLFF. In DNA form, the CDR3 reads TGTGCCAGCAGCGGACACAGGGGAACTAATGAAAAACTGTTTTTT. The chain joins TRBV9 to TRBJ1-4, with 7 bases lining up with TRBD1. The CDR3 spans 15 residues. Germline lookup yields CDR1 SGDLS and CDR2 YYNGEE. Trimming at V came to 3 bases and at J to 1 base, leaving 3 bases not matched to a gene.